The source of this T cell receptor (beta chain) is a study of early T cells in non-severe SARS-CoV-2 infection. Separate cDNA molecules each had unique molecular identifiers attached to them. TCRdb re-derived calls from the 5' RACE reads in MiXCR, one entry per CDR3 protein. Here the sample spans tens of thousands of distinct CDR3 sequences, roughly 14% being singletons. CDR1 and CDR2 (germline): SQVTM, ANQGSEA. The V and J ends lost 5 bases and 5 bases, in that order; junction bases with no gene match: 12. This CDR3 is built from 15 residues. Worth noting for this clonotype: The antigen is not known.

General study points: Reliance on VDJdb matching favored anti-spike CD8 responses; private and CD4 specificities were missed.

Sample: whole blood, taken at baseline. The rearrangement joins TRBV29-1 to TRBJ1-1; TRBD1 matches at 9 bases. This clonotype was sampled from an adult who was a healthcare worker with PCR-confirmed SARS-CoV-2 infection or an uninfected control (not recorded which). For the CDR3, the DNA is TGCAGCGTTCTTGCCCAACAGGGGGCTATTACTGAAGCTTTCTTT. It translates to CSVLAQQGAITEAFF.